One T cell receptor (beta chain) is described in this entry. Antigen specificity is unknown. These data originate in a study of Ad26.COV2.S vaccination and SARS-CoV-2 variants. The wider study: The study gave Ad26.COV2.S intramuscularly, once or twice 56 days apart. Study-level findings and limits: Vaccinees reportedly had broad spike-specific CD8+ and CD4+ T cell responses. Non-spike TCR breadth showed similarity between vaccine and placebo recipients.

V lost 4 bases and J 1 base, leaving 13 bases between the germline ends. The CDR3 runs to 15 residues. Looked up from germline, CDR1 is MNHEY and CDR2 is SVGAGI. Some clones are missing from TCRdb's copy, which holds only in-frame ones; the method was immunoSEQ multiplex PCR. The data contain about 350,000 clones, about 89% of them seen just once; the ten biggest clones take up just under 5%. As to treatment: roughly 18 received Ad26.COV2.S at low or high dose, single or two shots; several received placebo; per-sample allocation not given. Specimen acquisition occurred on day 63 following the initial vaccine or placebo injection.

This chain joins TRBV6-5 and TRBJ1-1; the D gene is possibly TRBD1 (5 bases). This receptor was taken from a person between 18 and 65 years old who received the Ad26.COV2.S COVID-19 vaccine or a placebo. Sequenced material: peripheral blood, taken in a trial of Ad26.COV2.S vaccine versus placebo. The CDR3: CASSSFKGKNTEAFF. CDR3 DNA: TGTGCCAGCAGTTCTTTCAAGGGGAAGAACACTGAAGCTTTCTTT.